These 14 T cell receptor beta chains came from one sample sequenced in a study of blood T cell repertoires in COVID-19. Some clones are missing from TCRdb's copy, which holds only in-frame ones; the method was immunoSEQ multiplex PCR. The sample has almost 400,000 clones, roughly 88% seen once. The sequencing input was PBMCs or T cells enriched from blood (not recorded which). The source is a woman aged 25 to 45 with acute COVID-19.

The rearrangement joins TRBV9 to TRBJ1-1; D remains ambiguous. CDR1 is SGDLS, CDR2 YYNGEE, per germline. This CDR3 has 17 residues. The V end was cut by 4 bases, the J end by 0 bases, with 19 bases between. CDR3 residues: CASSSEGGWVLNTEAFF. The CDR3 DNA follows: TGTGCCAGCAGCTCAGAGGGCGGGTGGGTATTGAACACTGAAGCTTTCTTT.

The CDR3: CASSRKQGEVYLTNYGYTF. For the CDR3, the DNA is TGTGCCAGCTCCAGAAAACAGGGGGAGGTATACCTGACTAACTATGGCTACACCTTC. V gene TRBV18 combines with J gene TRBJ1-2; 8 nucleotides match TRBD1. The V and J ends lost 6 bases and 0 bases, in that order; junction bases with no gene match: 18. CDR1 and CDR2 from the germline V gene are KGHSH and LQKENI. The CDR3 spans 19 residues.

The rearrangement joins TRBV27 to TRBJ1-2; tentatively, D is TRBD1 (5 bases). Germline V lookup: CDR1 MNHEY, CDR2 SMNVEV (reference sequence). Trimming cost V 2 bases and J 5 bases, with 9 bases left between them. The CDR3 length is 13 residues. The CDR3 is CASSLRAGYGYTF. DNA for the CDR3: TGTGCCAGCAGTTTACGGGCAGGGTATGGCTACACCTTC.

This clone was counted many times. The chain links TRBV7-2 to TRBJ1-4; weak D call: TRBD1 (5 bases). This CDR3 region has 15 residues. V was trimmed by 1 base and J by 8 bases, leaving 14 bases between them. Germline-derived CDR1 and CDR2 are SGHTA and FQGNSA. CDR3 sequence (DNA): TGTGCCAGCAGCTTAGTGGGGGGAACGAGGGAAAAACTGTTTTTT. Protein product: CASSLVGGTREKLFF.

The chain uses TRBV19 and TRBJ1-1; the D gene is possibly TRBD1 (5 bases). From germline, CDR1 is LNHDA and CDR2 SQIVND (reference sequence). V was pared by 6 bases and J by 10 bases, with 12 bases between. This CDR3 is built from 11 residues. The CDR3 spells CASRGEVGAFF. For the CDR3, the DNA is TGTGCCAGTAGGGGGGAGGTAGGAGCTTTCTTT.

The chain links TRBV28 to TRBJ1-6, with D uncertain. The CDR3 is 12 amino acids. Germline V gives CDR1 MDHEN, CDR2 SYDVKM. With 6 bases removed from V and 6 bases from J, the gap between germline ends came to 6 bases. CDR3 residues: CASSGSNSPLHF. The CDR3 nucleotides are TGTGCCAGCAGCGGGTCTAATTCACCCCTCCACTTT.

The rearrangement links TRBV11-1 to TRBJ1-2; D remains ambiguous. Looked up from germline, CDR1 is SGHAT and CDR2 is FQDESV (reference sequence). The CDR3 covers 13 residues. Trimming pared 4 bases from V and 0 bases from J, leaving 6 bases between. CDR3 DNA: TGTGCCAGCAGCTCAAGAGCTAACTATGGCTACACCTTC. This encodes CASSSRANYGYTF.

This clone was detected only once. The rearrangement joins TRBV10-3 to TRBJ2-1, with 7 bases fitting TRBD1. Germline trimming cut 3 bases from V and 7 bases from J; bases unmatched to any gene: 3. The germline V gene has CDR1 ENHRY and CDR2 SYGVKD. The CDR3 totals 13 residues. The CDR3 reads CAISEDRENEQFF. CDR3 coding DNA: TGTGCCATCAGTGAAGACAGGGAAAATGAGCAGTTCTTC.

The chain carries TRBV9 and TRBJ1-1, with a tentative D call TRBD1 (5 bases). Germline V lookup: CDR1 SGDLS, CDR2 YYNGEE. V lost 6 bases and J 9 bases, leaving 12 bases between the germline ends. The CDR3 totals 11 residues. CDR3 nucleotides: TGTGCCAGCACAAGGGGTGATCAAGCTTTCTTT. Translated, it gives CASTRGDQAFF.

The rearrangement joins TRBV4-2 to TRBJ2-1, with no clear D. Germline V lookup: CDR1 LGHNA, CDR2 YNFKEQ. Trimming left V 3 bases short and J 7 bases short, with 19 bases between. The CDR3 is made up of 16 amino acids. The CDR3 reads CASSHSDSSSLNEQFF. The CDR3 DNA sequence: TGTGCCAGCAGCCATTCCGACTCCTCAAGCTTGAATGAGCAGTTCTTC.

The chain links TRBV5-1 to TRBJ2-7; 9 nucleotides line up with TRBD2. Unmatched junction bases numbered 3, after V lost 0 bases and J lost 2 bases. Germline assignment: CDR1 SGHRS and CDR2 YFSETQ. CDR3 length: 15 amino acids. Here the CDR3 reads CASSLEQRGAYEQYF. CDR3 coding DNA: TGCGCCAGCAGCTTGGAACAGCGGGGGGCCTACGAGCAGTACTTC.

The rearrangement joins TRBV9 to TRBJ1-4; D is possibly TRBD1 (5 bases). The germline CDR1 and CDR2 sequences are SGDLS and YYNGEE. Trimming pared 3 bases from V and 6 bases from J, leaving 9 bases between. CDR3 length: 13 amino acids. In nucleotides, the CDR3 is TGTGCCAGCAGCGCCTCAGGGTATGAAAAACTGTTTTTT. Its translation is CASSASGYEKLFF.

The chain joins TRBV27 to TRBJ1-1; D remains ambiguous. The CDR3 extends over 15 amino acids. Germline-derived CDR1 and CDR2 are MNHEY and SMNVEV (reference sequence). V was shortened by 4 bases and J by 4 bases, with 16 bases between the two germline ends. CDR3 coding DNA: TGTGCCAGCAGTTCGGTAAGAGGTATAGGCACTGAAGCTTTCTTT. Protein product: CASSSVRGIGTEAFF.

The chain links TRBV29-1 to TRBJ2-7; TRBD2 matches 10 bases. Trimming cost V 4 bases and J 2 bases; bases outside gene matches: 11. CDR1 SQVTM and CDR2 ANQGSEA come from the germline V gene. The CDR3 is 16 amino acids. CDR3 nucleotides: TGCAGCGTTGCCCCCCCGCGGACTAGCGGAACCTACGAGCAGTACTTC. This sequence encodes CSVAPPRTSGTYEQYF.